The next 2 T cell receptor beta chains were all read from a single sample in a study of sequential checkpoint blockade in melanoma. Using immunoSEQ multiplex PCR, the repertoire was profiled, and TCRdb retains in-frame clones only, with some absent. The sample lists fewer than 20,000 clones, around 69% seen once, with about a fifth in the top ten. Treatment: randomized to nivolumab then ipilimumab (arm A) or the reverse (arm B). Material: CD8+ T cells sorted from blood (inferred from file names), obtained from a patient given nivolumab and ipilimumab in sequence. Every receptor here comes from a human donor with melanoma.

CDR3 loop: CASSYQLNRGRGDYGYTF. CDR3 DNA sequence: TGTGCCAGCAGCTATCAGTTGAACAGGGGGCGTGGGGACTATGGCTACACCTTC. The chain is built from TRBV5-4 and TRBJ1-2, with TRBD1 matching over 9 bases. The ends lost 3 bases at V and 3 bases at J; junction bases unmatched: 15. CDR3 length: 18 residues. Germline assignment: CDR1 SGHNT and CDR2 YYREEE (reference sequence).

The CDR3 region is CASSPTGMETQYF. The DNA for the CDR3 is TGTGCCAGCAGTCCGACAGGAATGGAGACCCAGTACTTC. The gene calls are TRBV28 and TRBJ2-5; D may be TRBD1 (6 bases). V lost 5 bases, J lost 5 bases, and 12 bases lay in between. The germline V gene has CDR1 MDHEN and CDR2 SYDVKM. There are 13 residues in the CDR3. The full variable domain, its missing parts supplied by reference TRBV28 and TRBJ2-5, is DVKVTQSSRYLVKRTGEKVFLECVQDMDHENMFWYRQDPGLGLRLIYFSYDVKMKEKGDIPEGYSVSREKKERFSLILESASTNQTSMYLCASSPTGMETQYFGPGTRLLVL.